Listed below are T cell receptor beta chains from one sample, sequenced in a study of technical replicates of blood from a few donors. Produced via immunoSEQ multiplex PCR; TCRdb's table is partial and in-frame only. This table has under 85,000 clones, about 90% appearing once. Sample: T cells isolated from PBMCs. These receptors came from a human donor in good health. Both conserved end residues are part of each CDR3. The order of the fields is clone size, V gene, J gene, D gene, CDR3 protein, CDR3 DNA. D genes are given only for firm matches. The size entry is marked missing in some rows and otherwise reads once, few, many or a size class.

size: NA; V: TRBV7-6; J: TRBJ2-7; D: TRBD2; CDR3: CASSPRISGRTNEQYF; DNA: TGTGCCAGCAGCCCCCGTATTAGCGGGAGGACTAACGAGCAGTACTTC
size: NA; V: TRBV10-3; J: TRBJ2-5; D: TRBD2; CDR3: CAINEAGASETQYF; DNA: TGTGCCATCAATGAGGCGGGAGCGTCTGAGACCCAGTACTTC
size: NA; V: TRBV7-6; J: TRBJ2-1; D: TRBD2; CDR3: CASSLGTSGSYNEQFF; DNA: TGTGCCAGCAGCTTAGGGACTAGCGGGTCGTACAATGAGCAGTTCTTC
size: NA; V: TRBV2; J: TRBJ1-1; D: NA; CDR3: CASTLTGNTEAFF; DNA: TGTGCCAGCACCTTGACGGGGAACACTGAAGCTTTCTTT
size: NA; V: TRBV28; J: TRBJ1-3; D: TRBD1; CDR3: CASSRTGTISGNTIYF; DNA: TGTGCCAGCAGCAGGACAGGGACCATCTCTGGAAACACCATATATTTT
size: NA; V: TRBV6-6; J: TRBJ1-4; D: NA; CDR3: CASSPWDFTTNEKLFF; DNA: TGTGCCAGCAGTCCTTGGGACTTTACAACTAATGAAAAACTGTTTTTT
size: NA; V: TRBV25-1; J: TRBJ2-6; D: NA; CDR3: CASMKGGAPSGANVLTF; DNA: TGTGCCAGCATGAAAGGAGGGGCTCCCTCTGGGGCCAACGTCCTGACTTTC
size: NA; V: TRBV13; J: TRBJ2-7; D: NA; CDR3: CASSLGDNYEQYF; DNA: TGTGCCAGCAGCTTGGGGGACAACTACGAGCAGTACTTC
size: NA; V: TRBV27; J: TRBJ2-7; D: NA; CDR3: CASAMGTHYEQYF; DNA: TGTGCCAGCGCCATGGGGACTCATTACGAGCAGTACTTC
size: NA; V: TRBV29-1; J: TRBJ1-2; D: TRBD1; CDR3: CSVLGQNYGYTF; DNA: TGCAGCGTCTTGGGACAGAACTATGGCTACACCTTC
size: NA; V: TRBV15; J: TRBJ1-5; D: NA; CDR3: CATSATTPGLGNQPQHF; DNA: TGTGCCACCAGCGCAACAACCCCAGGGTTAGGCAATCAGCCCCAGCATTTT
size: NA; V: TRBV10-1; J: TRBJ2-1; D: TRBD2; CDR3: CASSQGLAGGNSYNEQFF; DNA: TGCGCCAGCAGTCAGGGACTAGCGGGAGGTAACTCCTACAATGAGCAGTTCTTC
size: NA; V: TRBV4-1; J: TRBJ2-1; D: TRBD1; CDR3: CASNKGTASNEQFF; DNA: TGCGCCAGCAACAAGGGGACAGCCAGTAATGAGCAGTTCTTC
size: once; V: TRBV2; J: TRBJ2-7; D: TRBD2; CDR3: CASSDGLAPEQYF; DNA: TGTGCCAGCAGTGACGGACTAGCCCCCGAGCAGTACTTC
size: once; V: TRBV5-1; J: TRBJ2-1; D: TRBD1; CDR3: CASSLDRGIYNEQFF; DNA: TGCGCCAGCAGCTTAGACAGGGGAATCTACAATGAGCAGTTCTTC
size: NA; V: TRBV11-3; J: TRBJ2-3; D: TRBD2; CDR3: CASGTSGSTDTQYF; DNA: TGTGCCAGTGGGACTAGCGGGAGCACAGATACGCAGTATTTT